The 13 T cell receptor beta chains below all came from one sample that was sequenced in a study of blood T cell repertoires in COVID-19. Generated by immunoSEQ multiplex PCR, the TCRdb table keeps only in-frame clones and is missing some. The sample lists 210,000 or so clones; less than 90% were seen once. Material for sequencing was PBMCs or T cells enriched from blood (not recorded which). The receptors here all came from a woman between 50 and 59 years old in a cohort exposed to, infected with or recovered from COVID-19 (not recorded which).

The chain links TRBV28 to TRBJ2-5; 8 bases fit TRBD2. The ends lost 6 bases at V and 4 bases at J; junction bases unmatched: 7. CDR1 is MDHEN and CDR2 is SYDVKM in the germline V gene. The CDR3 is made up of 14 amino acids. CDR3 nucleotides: TGTGCCAGCAGCAGCCTAGCGGGTGGAGAGACCCAGTACTTC. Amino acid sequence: CASSSLAGGETQYF.

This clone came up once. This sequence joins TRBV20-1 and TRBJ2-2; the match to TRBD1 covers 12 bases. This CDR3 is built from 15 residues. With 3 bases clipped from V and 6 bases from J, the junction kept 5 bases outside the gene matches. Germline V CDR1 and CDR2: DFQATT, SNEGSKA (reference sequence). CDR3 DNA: TGCAGTGCTAGTCCCGGGACAGGGGGCCCCGGGGAGCTGTTTTTT. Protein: CSASPGTGGPGELFF.

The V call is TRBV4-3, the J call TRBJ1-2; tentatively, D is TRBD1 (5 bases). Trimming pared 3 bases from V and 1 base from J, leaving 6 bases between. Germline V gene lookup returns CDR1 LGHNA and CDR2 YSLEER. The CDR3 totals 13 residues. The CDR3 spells CASSQQGNYGYTF. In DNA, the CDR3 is TGCGCCAGCAGCCAGCAGGGTAACTATGGCTACACCTTC.

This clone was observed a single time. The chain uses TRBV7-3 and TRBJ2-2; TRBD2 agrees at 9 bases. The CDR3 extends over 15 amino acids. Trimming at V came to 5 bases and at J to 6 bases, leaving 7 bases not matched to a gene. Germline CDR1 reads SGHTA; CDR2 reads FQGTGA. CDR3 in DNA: TGTGCCAGCAGCCTGACTAGCGGAACTGCCGGGGAGCTGTTTTTT. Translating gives CASSLTSGTAGELFF.

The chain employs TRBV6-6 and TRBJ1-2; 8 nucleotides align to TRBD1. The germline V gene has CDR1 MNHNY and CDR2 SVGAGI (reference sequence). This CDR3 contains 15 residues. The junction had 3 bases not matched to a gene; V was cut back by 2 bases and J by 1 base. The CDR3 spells CASSYRTGNNYGYTF. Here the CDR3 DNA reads TGTGCCAGCAGTTACCGGACAGGGAATAACTATGGCTACACCTTC.

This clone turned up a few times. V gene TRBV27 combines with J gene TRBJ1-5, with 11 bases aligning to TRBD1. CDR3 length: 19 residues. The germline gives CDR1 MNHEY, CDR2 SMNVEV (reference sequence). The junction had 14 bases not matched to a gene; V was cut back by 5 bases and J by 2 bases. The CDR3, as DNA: TGTGCCAGCAGTCCAGGGTGGGGACAGGGGGAAATGGGCAATCAGCCCCAGCATTTT. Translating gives CASSPGWGQGEMGNQPQHF.

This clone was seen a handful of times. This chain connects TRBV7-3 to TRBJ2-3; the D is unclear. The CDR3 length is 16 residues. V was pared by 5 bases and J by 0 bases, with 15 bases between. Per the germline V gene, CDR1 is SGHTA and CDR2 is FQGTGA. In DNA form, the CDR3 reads TGTGCCAGCAGCCCAACTTACTCACTTAGCACAGATACGCAGTATTTT. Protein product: CASSPTYSLSTDTQYF.

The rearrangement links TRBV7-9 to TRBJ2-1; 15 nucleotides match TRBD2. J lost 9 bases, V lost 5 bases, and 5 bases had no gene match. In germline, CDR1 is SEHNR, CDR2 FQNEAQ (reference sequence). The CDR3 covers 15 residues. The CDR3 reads CASSRTSGGAIEQFF. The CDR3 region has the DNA TGTGCCAGCAGCAGGACTAGCGGGGGGGCCATTGAGCAGTTCTTC.

The CDR3: CASSIADRGDQPQHF. For the CDR3, the DNA is TGTGCCAGTAGTATAGCGGACAGGGGAGATCAGCCCCAGCATTTT. The chain employs TRBV19 and TRBJ1-5; TRBD1 matches at 9 bases. This CDR3 comprises 15 residues. Trimming removed 1 base from V and 5 bases from J; junction bases left unmatched: 3. Germline CDR1 LNHDA, CDR2 SQIVND (reference sequence).

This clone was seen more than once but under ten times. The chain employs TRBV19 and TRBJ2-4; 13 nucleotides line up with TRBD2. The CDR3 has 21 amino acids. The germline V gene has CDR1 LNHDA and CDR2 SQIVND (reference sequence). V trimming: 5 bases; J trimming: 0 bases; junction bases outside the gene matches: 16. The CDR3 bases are TGTGCCAGTAGTCCCCGGACTAGCGGGGGCTTACTCGTGAGAGCCAAAAACATTCAGTACTTC. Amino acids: CASSPRTSGGLLVRAKNIQYF.

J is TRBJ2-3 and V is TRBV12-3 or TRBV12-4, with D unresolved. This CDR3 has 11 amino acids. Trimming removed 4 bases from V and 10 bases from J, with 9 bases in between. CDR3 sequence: CASSSLIAQYF. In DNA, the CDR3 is TGTGCCAGCAGTTCTTTAATTGCGCAGTATTTT.

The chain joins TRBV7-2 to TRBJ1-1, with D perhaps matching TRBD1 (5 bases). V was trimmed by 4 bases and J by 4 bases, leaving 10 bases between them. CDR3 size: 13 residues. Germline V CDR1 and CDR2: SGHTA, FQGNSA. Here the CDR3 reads CASSSRQFTEAFF. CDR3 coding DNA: TGTGCCAGCAGCTCCCGACAGTTCACTGAAGCTTTCTTT. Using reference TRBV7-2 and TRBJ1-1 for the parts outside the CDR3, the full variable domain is GAGVSQSPSNKVTEKGKDVELRCDPISGHTALYWYRQSLGQGLEFLIYFQGNSAPDKSGLPSDRFSAERTGGSVSTLTIQRTQQEDSAVYLCASSSRQFTEAFFGQGTRLTVV.

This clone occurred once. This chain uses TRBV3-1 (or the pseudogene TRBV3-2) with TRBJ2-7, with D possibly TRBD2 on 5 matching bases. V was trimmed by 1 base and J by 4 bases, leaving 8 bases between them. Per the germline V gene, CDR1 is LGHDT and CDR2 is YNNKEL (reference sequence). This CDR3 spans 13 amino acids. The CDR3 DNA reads TGTGCCAGCAGCCAAGCGGGGAAGTACGAGCAGTACTTC. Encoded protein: CASSQAGKYEQYF.